The present T cell receptor beta chain was sequenced within a study of T cells after yellow fever vaccination. Study-wide context: Low-cell-number fractions underwent preparation using SMART-Seq v4 Ultra Low Input.

In its sample, this clonotype was seen many times. Its matching antigen is unknown. Broader study findings: Clonotypes found in both CD4 and CD8 compartments made up a small share.

The V end lost 3 bases, the J end lost 3 bases, and 17 bases lay between the germline ends. The CDR3 runs 17 residues. CDR1 is SEHNR and CDR2 is FQNEAQ in the germline V gene (reference sequence). A universal primer site and UMIs were added as TCR cDNA was made by 5'RACE template switching. Via MiXCR, TCRdb re-called the 5' RACE reads, giving one row per CDR3 protein. Of 150,000 to 200,000 distinct CDR3 sequences listed, approximately 9.9% were seen once; the top ten hold roughly 36%. The receptor was derived from a young man who received the YFV17D yellow fever vaccine. Here the sequenced sample was CD8+ T cells sorted from PBMCs, taken 45 days after the yellow fever booster vaccination. The chain employs TRBV7-9 and TRBJ2-2; D gene uncertain. CDR3 in amino acids: CASSLGDPAPYTGELFF. The CDR3 DNA is TGTGCCAGCAGCTTGGGTGACCCAGCCCCTTACACCGGGGAGCTGTTTTTT.